This T cell receptor beta chain was obtained from a study of blood T cell repertoires in COVID-19 (dated by TCRdb to 2020 to 2021). For the wider study: Samples from collaborators originated in the United States, Italy and Spain and spanned both the acute and convalescent phases of COVID-19. The material from the prospective study consisted of cDNA or gDNA derived from T cells, B-cell-depleted T cells, or PBMCs. Subjects who had been exposed to COVID-19, were actively infected with it, or had recovered from it provided the deeply sampled blood TCRbeta repertoires that made up the dataset. The repertoires were made available in a free public database intended to serve as a resource for research on the immune response to SARS-CoV-2. The samples were drawn from two sources: the first 160 participants of the ongoing ImmuneRACE study, and fewer than 1,500 subjects contributed by 6 global collaborators. A de-identified subject ID, COVID-19 status, age in years and sex were almost always included in the sample metadata. HLA class I and class II types, where available, came from metadata supplied by the sample provider rather than from assay-based typing.

TCRbeta CDR3 regions were amplified from genomic DNA by means of the immunoSEQ Assay, a bias-controlled multiplex PCR. The original methods were these. Within the assay, amplification of reference gene primers was used to estimate how many nucleated cells each sample contained. To quantify the absolute abundance of each unique TCRbeta CDR3 rearrangement, sequence reads were collapsed and filtered. For each sample, productive Simpson clonality was calculated as the square root of Simpson's diversity index over productive rearrangements. The table was pulled from immuneACCESS by TCRdb, which kept in-frame rearrangements only. Such tables lose some clones; where checked, under half of the loss comes from unresolved V genes, and the rest has no known cause. The V and J calls and clone size are taken from that table; D and trimming were inferred from the DNA. This sample holds around 270,000 clones; around 87% were observed only once. The top ten constitute around 5% of the sample.

In the case of this clone: No cognate antigen has been identified for it. No much larger clonotype is one base removed from it; base qualities were not supplied.

One collaborating source in Seattle enrolled patients during active infection and followed them longitudinally through the course of disease. Each collaborating institution followed its own protocols to collect whole blood in K2EDTA tubes. For TCRbeta analysis, collaborators shipped samples in one of three forms: frozen whole blood, isolated PBMCs, or DNA extracted from either of those sample types. The study at large found these results: How much clinical and demographic metadata was included differed by source and by participant, and the metadata was provided uncurated.

V is cut back by 3 bases and J by 4 bases, with 12 bases in the junction unmatched. As encoded in the germline V gene, CDR1 is MGHRA while CDR2 is YSYEKL. The CDR3, from cysteine to phenylalanine, totals 18 residues. Solely the CDR3 DNA is kept, with 54 bases framed from the first base. The source of this sequence is a woman aged 55-69 years with COVID-19, enrolled during active disease. Sequenced: peripheral blood. The chain employs TRBV4-1 and TRBJ2-1, with 10 bases in between that match TRBD2. The DNA sequence follows: TGCGCCAGCAGCCATCTTAAGTCCGGGACTAGCGTATACAATGAGCAGTTCTTC. The encoded protein is CASSHLKSGTSVYNEQFF.